Listed below are T cell receptor beta chains from one sample, sequenced in a study of long-term antiretroviral therapy in people with HIV. Profiled with immunoSEQ multiplex PCR; TCRdb holds only in-frame clones, not every one. Of around 33,000 clones in the sample, roughly four fifths were seen once. Here the sequenced sample was unsorted PBMCs, taken 0.4 years before starting antiretroviral therapy. Receptor source: a man aged 18-30 years with HIV. Both conserved end residues are part of each CDR3. A D gene is named only where the DNA matches it firmly. Clone size is stated in some rows and not others, as once, few, many or a class when expanded.

v_gene: TRBV7-8; abundance: few; d_gene: TRBD2; len: 17; CDR3aa: CASSLGLAGLPGREQYF
v_gene: TRBV7-2; abundance: .; d_gene: TRBD1; len: 17; CDR3aa: CASSLALRQGSYNEQFF
v_gene: TRBV29-1; abundance: .; d_gene: .; len: 10; CDR3aa: CSVGSYEQYF
v_gene: TRBV16; abundance: .; d_gene: .; len: 12; CDR3aa: CASGGGNQPQHF
v_gene: TRBV20-1; abundance: .; d_gene: .; len: 11; CDR3aa: CSSLTGDTQYF
v_gene: TRBV6-6; abundance: once; d_gene: .; len: 15; CDR3aa: CASSLTGEAKNIQYF
v_gene: TRBV27; abundance: .; d_gene: .; len: 15; CDR3aa: CASSLTPDIPTGYTF
v_gene: TRBV19; abundance: .; d_gene: .; len: 14; CDR3aa: CASSYWGGDTEAFF
v_gene: TRBV5-5; abundance: few; d_gene: .; len: 13; CDR3aa: CASSLDSPYEQYF
v_gene: TRBV6-5; abundance: .; d_gene: .; len: 14; CDR3aa: CASGNIGLNTEAFF
v_gene: TRBV27; abundance: .; d_gene: TRBD2; len: 15; CDR3aa: CASSWNREGRYEQFF
v_gene: TRBV20-1; abundance: few; d_gene: .; len: 11; CDR3aa: CSAPRGSEQYF
v_gene: TRBV18; abundance: .; d_gene: TRBD1; len: 14; CDR3aa: CASSLRTGSHEQYF
v_gene: TRBV4-1; abundance: few; d_gene: TRBD2; len: 16; CDR3aa: CASSRTGTSFPYEQYF
v_gene: TRBV9; abundance: .; d_gene: .; len: 14; CDR3aa: CASAKGAVDTEAFF
v_gene: TRBV5-1; abundance: once; d_gene: TRBD1; len: 13; CDR3aa: CASMTQGLDTQYF
v_gene: TRBV28; abundance: .; d_gene: .; len: 12; CDR3aa: CASSGQKYEQYF
v_gene: TRBV6-1; abundance: .; d_gene: TRBD1; len: 14; CDR3aa: CASSGYRGREKLFF
v_gene: TRBV7-3; abundance: .; d_gene: TRBD2; len: 18; CDR3aa: CASSLWPGSGSVYDTQYF
v_gene: TRBV2; abundance: .; d_gene: .; len: 12; CDR3aa: CASSVDANVLTF
v_gene: TRBV7-2; abundance: .; d_gene: TRBD1; len: 15; CDR3aa: CASSSMGQRQETQYF
v_gene: TRBV11-2; abundance: .; d_gene: .; len: 13; CDR3aa: CASSLGAYPEQYF
v_gene: TRBV5-1; abundance: .; d_gene: .; len: 14; CDR3aa: CASSLRVGTDTQYF
v_gene: TRBV28; abundance: .; d_gene: .; len: 13; CDR3aa: CASSEPLASGQFF
v_gene: TRBV5-5; abundance: .; d_gene: .; len: 13; CDR3aa: CASSLQGSYEQYF
v_gene: TRBV7-2; abundance: .; d_gene: TRBD1; len: 14; CDR3aa: CASSFRQGRDGYTF
v_gene: TRBV14; abundance: .; d_gene: TRBD1; len: 13; CDR3aa: CASSPTGQEEQYF
v_gene: TRBV6-1; abundance: once; d_gene: TRBD2; len: 15; CDR3aa: CASSPQRGDQETQYF
v_gene: TRBV6-5; abundance: .; d_gene: .; len: 12; CDR3aa: CASFEGNTEAFF
v_gene: TRBV28; abundance: .; d_gene: TRBD2; len: 18; CDR3aa: CASKGRLAGRYSYNEQFF
v_gene: TRBV27; abundance: .; d_gene: TRBD2; len: 15; CDR3aa: CASSHGLAAPYEQYF
v_gene: TRBV11-2; abundance: .; d_gene: TRBD1; len: 17; CDR3aa: CASSLEARTGATYEQYF